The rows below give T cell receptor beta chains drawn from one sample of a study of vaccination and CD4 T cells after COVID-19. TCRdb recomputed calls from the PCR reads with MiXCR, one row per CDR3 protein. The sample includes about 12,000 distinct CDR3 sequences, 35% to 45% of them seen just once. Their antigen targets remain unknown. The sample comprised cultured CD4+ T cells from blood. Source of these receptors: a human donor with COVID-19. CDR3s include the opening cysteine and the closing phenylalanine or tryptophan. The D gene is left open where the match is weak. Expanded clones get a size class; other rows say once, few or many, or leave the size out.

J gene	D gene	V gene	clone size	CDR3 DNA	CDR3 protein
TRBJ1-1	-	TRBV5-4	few	TGTGCCAGCAGCTTGGATTCTGGGACACGCACTGAAGCTTTCTTT	CASSLDSGTRTEAFF
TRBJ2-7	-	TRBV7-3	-	TGTGCCAGCAGCCGAGACTGGTACGAGCAGTACTTC	CASSRDWYEQYF
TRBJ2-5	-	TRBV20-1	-	TGCAGTGCCCAAGAGAGTAGGGGGGGGGAGACCCAGTACTTC	CSAQESRGGETQYF
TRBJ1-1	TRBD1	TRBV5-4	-	TGTGCCAGCAGCGTACAGGGGGCCACTGAAGCTTTCTTT	CASSVQGATEAFF
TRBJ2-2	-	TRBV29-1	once	TGCAGCGTTGGTACGAACACCGGGGAGCTGTTTTTT	CSVGTNTGELFF
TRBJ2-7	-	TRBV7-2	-	TGTGCCAGCAGCTTGGGACTGAACGAGCAGTACTTC	CASSLGLNEQYF
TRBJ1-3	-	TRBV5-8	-	TGTGCCAGCAGCTTGGGACAGCTTGCCTCTGGAAACACCATATATTTT	CASSLGQLASGNTIYF
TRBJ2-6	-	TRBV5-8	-	TGTGCCAGCAGCTTGGTGAGGGCGGCTGGGGCCAACGTCCTGACTTTC	CASSLVRAAGANVLTF
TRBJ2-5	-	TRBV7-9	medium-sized	TGTGCCAGCAGCCCACCCCGGCAGTTCCAAGAGACCCAGTACTTC	CASSPPRQFQETQYF
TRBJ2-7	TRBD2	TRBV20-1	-	TGCAGTGCTAGACCAGCGGGGGGTTCCGCCTACGAGCAGTACTTC	CSARPAGGSAYEQYF
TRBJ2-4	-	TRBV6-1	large	TGTGCCAGCAGTCCACGAACGACACCTAATGCCGGACAGCCAGACAAGGATGTCATTCAGTACTTC	CASSPRTTPNAGQPDKDVIQYF
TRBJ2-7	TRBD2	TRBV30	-	TGTGCCTCTAGCGGGGGGGCTTCTTTCTACGAGCAGTACTTC	CASSGGASFYEQYF
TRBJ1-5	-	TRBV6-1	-	TGTGCCAGCAGCCCCTCAGTCAGTAGCAATCAGCCCCAGCATTTT	CASSPSVSSNQPQHF
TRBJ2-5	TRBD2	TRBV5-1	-	TGCGCCAGCAGCTTGCGCCCCGGGGGGGAAGGGGAGACCCAGTACTTC	CASSLRPGGEGETQYF
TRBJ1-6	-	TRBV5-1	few	TGCGCCAGCAGCTTGGCCGAGTATTCACCCCTCCACTTT	CASSLAEYSPLHF
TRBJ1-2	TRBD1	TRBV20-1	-	TGCAGTGCTAGACCGTCGGGACAGAACTATGGCTACACCTTC	CSARPSGQNYGYTF
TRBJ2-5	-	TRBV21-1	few	TGTGCCAGCAGCCTGAGGAGGGGGGCAGGGGGCTTCCAAGAGACCCAGTACTTC	CASSLRRGAGGFQETQYF
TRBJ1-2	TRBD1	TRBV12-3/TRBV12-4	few	TGTGCCAGCAGGTCCACAGGGGGGCATGGCTACACCTTC	CASRSTGGHGYTF
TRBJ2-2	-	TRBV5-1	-	TGCGCCAGCAGCTTGGCGAACGGCCCGAACACCGGGGAGCTGTTTTTT	CASSLANGPNTGELFF
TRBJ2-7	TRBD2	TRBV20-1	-	TGCAGTGCTAGACGGCGGGGGAGCTCCTACGAGCAGTACTTC	CSARRRGSSYEQYF
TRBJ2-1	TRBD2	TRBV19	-	TGTGCCAGTAGTATAAGGAGCCTAGCGGGGGGGTACAATGAGCAGTTCTTC	CASSIRSLAGGYNEQFF
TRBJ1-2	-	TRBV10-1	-	TGCGCCAGCAGTGTCTTGACAGAGCTCTATGGCTACACCTTC	CASSVLTELYGYTF
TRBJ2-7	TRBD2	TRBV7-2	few	TGTGCCAGCAGCTTAGTGGGACTAGCGGTCTACGAGCAGTACTTC	CASSLVGLAVYEQYF
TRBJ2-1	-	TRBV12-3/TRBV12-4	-	TGTGCCAGCAGTTTATCCGGGAGCTCCTACAATGAGCAGTTCTTC	CASSLSGSSYNEQFF
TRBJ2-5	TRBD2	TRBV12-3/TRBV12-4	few	TGTGCCAGCAGTCCGCCGGGACTAGCGGGGACCCCCCAAGAGACCCAGTACTTC	CASSPPGLAGTPQETQYF
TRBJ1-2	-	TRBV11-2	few	TGTGCCAGCAGCCCCCCGGGCCGGGCACAGGCGAACTATGGCTACACCTTC	CASSPPGRAQANYGYTF
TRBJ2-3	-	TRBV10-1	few	TGCGCCAGCAGTGAGAACACAGATACGCAGTATTTT	CASSENTDTQYF
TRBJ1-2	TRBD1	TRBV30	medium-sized	TGTGCCTGGAGCCGACCGGGACAGGCAACTAACTATGGCTACACCTTC	CAWSRPGQATNYGYTF
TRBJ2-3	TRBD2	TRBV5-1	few	TGCGCCAGCAGCTCGAAGACTAGCGGGCCCACAGATACGCAGTATTTT	CASSSKTSGPTDTQYF
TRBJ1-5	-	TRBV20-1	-	TGCAGTGCACGACCGGGACGAAGTAGCAATCAGCCCCAGCATTTT	CSARPGRSSNQPQHF
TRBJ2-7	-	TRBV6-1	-	TGTGCCAGCACTTTCGGGAGCCCCTGGGAGCAGTACTTC	CASTFGSPWEQYF
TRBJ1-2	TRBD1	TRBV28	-	TGTGCCAGCAGCCTCACAGGGGACTCGACCCTCTATGGCTACACCTTC	CASSLTGDSTLYGYTF
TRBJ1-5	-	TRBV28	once	TGTGCCAGCAGCCCACCGGGCAATCAGCCCCAGCATTTT	CASSPPGNQPQHF
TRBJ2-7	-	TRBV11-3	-	TGTGCCAGCAGCTTAGGCCCTGGAAGCTCCTACGAGCAGTACTTC	CASSLGPGSSYEQYF
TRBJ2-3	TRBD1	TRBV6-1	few	TGTGCCAGCAGTGAACGCGGACAGGGGGCGAGAGATACGCAGTATTTT	CASSERGQGARDTQYF
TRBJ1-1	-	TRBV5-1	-	TGCGCCAGCAGCTCGCGAATCCAGAACACTGAAGCTTTCTTT	CASSSRIQNTEAFF
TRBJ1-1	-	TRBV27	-	TGTGCCAGCAGTTTAGGACAGTCCCTCAAGGCTTTCTTT	CASSLGQSLKAFF
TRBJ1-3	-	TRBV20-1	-	TGCAGTGCCAACCTACGTATCCTCTCTGGAAACACCATATATTTT	CSANLRILSGNTIYF
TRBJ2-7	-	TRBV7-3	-	TGTGCCAGCAGCCTCGAGCAGTACTTC	CASSLEQYF
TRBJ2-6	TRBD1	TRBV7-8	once	TGTGCCAGCAGCTCCGGGACAGGGGCCTCTGGGGCCAACGTCCTGACTTTC	CASSSGTGASGANVLTF
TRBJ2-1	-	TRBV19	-	TGTGCCAGTAGCACTCTAATGGCAGGGATGGGCAATGAGCAGTTCTTC	CASSTLMAGMGNEQFF
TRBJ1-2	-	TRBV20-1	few	TGCAGTGCCCCGGCGGGGGGTGGCTATGGCTACACCTTC	CSAPAGGGYGYTF
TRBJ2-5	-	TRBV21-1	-	TGTGCCAGCAGCGCCCTAGCGACTCGAGGGACCCAGTACTTC	CASSALATRGTQYF
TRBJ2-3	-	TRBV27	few	TGTGCCAGCAGTTCACTATTCTCAGATACGCAGTATTTT	CASSSLFSDTQYF
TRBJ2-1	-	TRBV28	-	TGTGCCAGCAGTTTAGGCGGGGTCAAATCCTACAATGAGCAGTTCTTC	CASSLGGVKSYNEQFF
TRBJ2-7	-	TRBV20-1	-	TGCAGTGCTAGTTCCCATGAGCAGTACTTC	CSASSHEQYF
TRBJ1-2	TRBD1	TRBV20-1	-	TGCAGTGCTAGTAAAACAGGGGGAGACTATGGCTACACCTTC	CSASKTGGDYGYTF
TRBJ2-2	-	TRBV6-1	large	TGTGCCAGCTATCCGGGGCAGGGGTTCATCTCCGGGGAGCTGTTTTTT	CASYPGQGFISGELFF
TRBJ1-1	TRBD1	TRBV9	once	TGTGCCAGCAGCGCCACCGGGACAGGGCCGTCCACTGAAGCTTTCTTT	CASSATGTGPSTEAFF
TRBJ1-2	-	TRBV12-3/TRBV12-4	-	TGTGCCAGCAGTTTAACGGCTAACTATGGCTACACCTTC	CASSLTANYGYTF
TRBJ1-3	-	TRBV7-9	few	TGTGCCAGCAGCCGGGTGGGAAACACCATATATTTT	CASSRVGNTIYF